The 28 T cell receptor beta chains below come from one sample, sequenced in a study of T cell changes during pregnancy in multiple sclerosis. Method: immunoSEQ multiplex PCR; TCRdb's copy keeps in-frame clones and lacks some. The data show about 40,000 clones, about 93% seen once. The input for sequencing was CD4+ T cells from peripheral blood mononuclear cells, taken in the third trimester of pregnancy. Receptors were obtained from a female donor with multiple sclerosis, enrolled in a pregnancy study.

The chain's CDR3 is CAISDGDNSPLHF. Here the CDR3 DNA reads TGTGCCATCAGTGACGGAGACAATTCACCCCTCCACTTT. This chain links TRBV10-3 with TRBJ1-6; the D is unclear. V lost 3 bases, J lost 7 bases, and 7 bases lay in between. Looked up from germline, CDR1 is ENHRY and CDR2 is SYGVKD. This CDR3 spans 13 amino acids.

The CDR3 nucleotides read TGTGCCAGCCGACTAGCGGGAGGCAGGCTTGAGCAGTTCTTC. Translating it yields CASRLAGGRLEQFF. The chain combines TRBV2 with TRBJ2-1; TRBD2 aligns across 13 bases. V lost 8 bases to trimming and J lost 9 bases; unmatched junction nucleotides: 7. The CDR3 has 14 amino acids. The germline CDR1 and CDR2 sequences are SNHLY and FYNNEI.

The chain joins TRBV9 to TRBJ1-1; TRBD1 is a possible D gene (6 bases). Trimming left V 4 bases short and J 0 bases short, with 13 bases between. There are 15 residues in the CDR3. Looked up from germline, CDR1 is SGDLS and CDR2 is YYNGEE. DNA of the CDR3: TGTGCCAGCAGCATGACAGGTTCCCTGAACACTGAAGCTTTCTTT. Its protein product is CASSMTGSLNTEAFF.

The rearrangement links TRBV10-3 to TRBJ2-7, with 10 bases that match TRBD1. The germline CDR1 and CDR2 sequences are ENHRY and SYGVKD. This CDR3 is 14 amino acids long. V was pared by 8 bases and J by 3 bases, with 7 bases of the junction left unmatched. CDR3 DNA: TGTGCCATCCGGGACAGGGGTTCGCTCTACGAGCAGTACTTC. It yields the protein CAIRDRGSLYEQYF.

The chain couples TRBV9 to TRBJ2-2, with 10 bases aligning to TRBD2. After removal of 4 bases from V and 7 bases from J, the junction contained 10 bases not matched to a gene. CDR3 length: 16 amino acids. Germline V gene sequence: CDR1 SGDLS, CDR2 YYNGEE. The CDR3 sequence is CASSPRGSGGIGELFF. DNA of the CDR3: TGTGCCAGCAGCCCGAGGGGTAGCGGGGGGATCGGGGAGCTGTTTTTT.

A few counts support this clone. The chain couples TRBV5-1 to TRBJ1-2, with 9 nucleotides matching TRBD1. V shed 0 bases and J 5 bases; nucleotides not matched to a gene: 2. The CDR3 extends over 14 amino acids. Germline lookup yields CDR1 SGHRS and CDR2 YFSETQ. CDR3 coding DNA: TGCGCCAGCAGCTTGGGACAGGGGGTGTATGGCTACACCTTC. Amino acid sequence: CASSLGQGVYGYTF.

CDR3 bases: TGTGCCAGCAGCTTAGGAGTGGGAGGCGACAATCAGCCCCAGCATTTT. Its translation is CASSLGVGGDNQPQHF. The chain joins TRBV7-9 to TRBJ1-5; no clear D gene. The germline V gene encodes CDR1 SEHNR and CDR2 FQNEAQ (reference sequence). Trimming pared 1 base from V and 3 bases from J, leaving 13 bases between. This CDR3 has 16 amino acids.

The CDR3 DNA reads as TGTGCCAGCAGCAAAAGTACCGGGACAGACAATCAGCCCCAGCATTTT. Protein: CASSKSTGTDNQPQHF. V gene TRBV6-6 combines with J gene TRBJ1-5; 7 nucleotides line up with TRBD1. Germline V gene lookup returns CDR1 MNHNY and CDR2 SVGAGI (reference sequence). The CDR3 spans 16 residues. With V trimmed by 6 bases and J by 3 bases, 11 bases remained unmatched.

The chain combines TRBV11-2 with TRBJ2-1; D is ambiguous. Germline CDR1 SGHAT, CDR2 FQNNGV. Trimming shortened V by 5 bases and J by 4 bases, and 12 bases separated the two germline ends. The CDR3 runs to 14 residues. CDR3: CASSAGPGYNEQFF. The DNA of the CDR3 is TGTGCCAGCAGCGCAGGTCCTGGTTACAATGAGCAGTTCTTC.

V is TRBV10-2 and J is TRBJ2-7; 9 nucleotides match TRBD2. CDR1 and CDR2 from the germline V gene are WSHSY and SAAADI. There are 20 residues in the CDR3. The ends lost 2 bases at V and 3 bases at J; junction bases unmatched: 20. This CDR3 reads CASSEARVRGSAGGVYEQYF. CDR3 bases: TGCGCCAGCAGTGAGGCGAGAGTAAGAGGGAGCGCGGGAGGGGTCTACGAGCAGTACTTC.

V is TRBV28 and J is TRBJ2-7; D call uncertain. Trimming removed 8 bases from V and 0 bases from J, with 20 bases in between. Germline values: CDR1 MDHEN, CDR2 SYDVKM. The CDR3 runs to 16 residues. The CDR3 nucleotides read TGTGCCAGCCCCCCAACCCTAGAAACAATCTCCTACGAGCAGTACTTC. It encodes CASPPTLETISYEQYF.

The genes are TRBV29-1 and TRBJ2-5; D not certain. Germline CDR1 and CDR2: SQVTM and ANQGSEA. This CDR3 comprises 14 residues. Trimming pared 1 base from V and 3 bases from J, leaving 12 bases between. The CDR3 nucleotides read TGCAGCGTTGAAGGCCTAATCGGAGAAGAGACCCAGTACTTC. This gives the protein CSVEGLIGEETQYF.

The chain combines TRBV2 with TRBJ1-2; 7 nucleotides agree with TRBD1. From germline, CDR1 is SNHLY and CDR2 FYNNEI. The CDR3 covers 12 residues. With 9 bases clipped from V and 3 bases from J, the junction kept 4 bases outside the gene matches. CDR3 sequence reads: CARGQWDYGYTF. The CDR3 bases are TGTGCCAGGGGACAGTGGGACTATGGCTACACCTTC.

The chain links TRBV20-1 to TRBJ1-1, with D hard to call. Germline V CDR1 and CDR2: DFQATT, SNEGSKA (reference sequence). The CDR3 contains 10 residues. CDR3 DNA sequence: TGCAGCGATTCGGGCACTGAAGCTTTCTTT. Amino acids: CSDSGTEAFF.

The chain couples TRBV6-4 to TRBJ2-1; perhaps TRBD2 as D (7 bases). Germline V gene sequence: CDR1 MRHNA, CDR2 SNTAGT. Trimming left V 6 bases short and J 6 bases short, with 18 bases between. The CDR3 length is 15 residues. DNA for the CDR3: TGTGCCAGCAGCCGGGGGGCCTCGGTCGGCAATGAGCAGTTCTTC. Translation gives CASSRGASVGNEQFF.

The V call is TRBV5-5, the J call TRBJ1-2; TRBD1 aligns across 7 bases. The CDR3 length is 15 residues. CDR1 is SGHKS and CDR2 is YYEKEE in the germline V gene (reference sequence). The junction had 9 bases not matched to a gene; V was cut back by 3 bases and J by 4 bases. CDR3 DNA sequence: TGTGCCAGCAGCTCCCCCTCGACAGGGATCTATGGCTACACCTTC. This sequence encodes CASSSPSTGIYGYTF.

This chain connects TRBV5-4 to TRBJ2-2; TRBD1 might be the D (5 bases). Germline V gene data show CDR1 as SGHNT and CDR2 as YYREEE (reference sequence). The CDR3 runs 16 residues. The germline V and J ends were trimmed by 4 bases and 0 bases, with 13 bases remaining between them. DNA of the CDR3: TGTGCCAGCAGCCCTGACAGCCGTCCGAACACCGGGGAGCTGTTTTTT. Protein sequence: CASSPDSRPNTGELFF.

The chain combines TRBV29-1 with TRBJ2-7; TRBD1 aligns across 10 bases. Trimming took 4 bases from V and 0 from J; bases not matched to a gene: 3. This CDR3 has 14 amino acids. Germline loops: CDR1 SQVTM, CDR2 ANQGSEA. For the CDR3, the DNA is TGCAGCGTTGGGGACAGGGGTGCCTCCTACGAGCAGTACTTC. It translates to CSVGDRGASYEQYF.

The V gene is TRBV7-9, the J gene TRBJ2-1, with TRBD1 as a possible D gene (5 bases). The CDR3 consists of 15 residues. Germline CDR1 is SEHNR and CDR2 is FQNEAQ (reference sequence). V shed 3 bases and J shed 0 bases, with 9 bases lying between them. As DNA, the CDR3 is TGTGCCAGCAGCTTCAGGGCTAGCTCCTACAATGAGCAGTTCTTC. Protein sequence: CASSFRASSYNEQFF.

The chain uses TRBV27 and TRBJ2-1, with D perhaps matching TRBD2 (5 bases). The CDR3 length is 17 residues. V shed 3 bases and J shed 1 base, with 16 bases lying between them. Germline loops: CDR1 MNHEY, CDR2 SMNVEV (reference sequence). The DNA for the CDR3 is TGTGCCAGCAGTTTCCGTGTGAGTGGGAGTTCCTACAATGAGCAGTTCTTC. It yields the protein CASSFRVSGSSYNEQFF.

The rearrangement links TRBV5-4 to TRBJ1-2; D unclear. Trimming shortened V by 1 base and J by 2 bases, and 12 bases separated the two germline ends. The CDR3 length is 15 residues. Germline V CDR1 and CDR2: SGHNT, YYREEE (reference sequence). This chain's CDR3 is CASSLFHTENYGYTF. CDR3 in DNA: TGTGCCAGCAGCTTGTTTCATACAGAAAACTATGGCTACACCTTC.

This clone was detected once. The chain couples TRBV10-3 to TRBJ2-3; 8 bases fit TRBD2. The trim removed 8 bases at V and 0 bases at J, leaving 1 base unmatched. CDR3 length equals 13 residues. In germline, CDR1 is ENHRY, CDR2 SYGVKD. Here the CDR3 reads CAIASGSTDTQYF. Written as DNA, the CDR3 is TGTGCCATCGCTAGCGGGAGCACAGATACGCAGTATTTT.

This sequence joins TRBV6-5 and TRBJ2-1, with 8 bases aligning to TRBD2. The CDR3 runs to 13 residues. V was pared by 6 bases and J by 5 bases, with 3 bases of the junction left unmatched. CDR1 is MNHEY, CDR2 SVGAGI, per germline. CDR3 nucleotide sequence: TGTGCCAGCAGGCGTAGCGGGGACAATGAGCAGTTCTTC. Translating it yields CASRRSGDNEQFF.

The chain carries TRBV28 and TRBJ2-7; maybe TRBD1 (6 bases). V was trimmed by 7 bases and J by 5 bases, leaving 24 bases between them. This CDR3 is 16 amino acids long. Germline V gene sequence: CDR1 MDHEN, CDR2 SYDVKM. CDR3 protein: CASTPFLSQGLDEQYF. The CDR3 bases are TGTGCCAGCACCCCCTTCCTGTCACAGGGCCTTGACGAGCAGTACTTC. The full variable domain, in which reference TRBV28 and TRBJ2-7 provide the parts outside the CDR3, is DVKVTQSSRYLVKRTGEKVFLECVQDMDHENMFWYRQDPGLGLRLIYFSYDVKMKEKGDIPEGYSVSREKKERFSLILESASTNQTSMYLCASTPFLSQGLDEQYFGPGTRLTVT.

This sequence joins TRBV19 and TRBJ1-5; TRBD1 matches at 7 bases. Germline CDR1 and CDR2: LNHDA and SQIVND (reference sequence). The CDR3 is 12 amino acids. Trimming removed 6 bases from V and 4 bases from J; junction bases left unmatched: 0. The CDR3 DNA follows: TGTGCCAGTAGGACAGGGAATCAGCCCCAGCATTTT. This sequence encodes CASRTGNQPQHF.

The chain couples TRBV9 to TRBJ2-1; D possibly corresponds to TRBD2 (5 bases). V lost 0 bases to trimming and J lost 3 bases, with 13 bases between them. This CDR3 is built from 16 residues. CDR1 SGDLS and CDR2 YYNGEE come from the germline V gene. CDR3 sequence (DNA): TGTGCCAGCAGCGTAGTTGGACTCTCCCGCTACAATGAGCAGTTCTTC. Protein: CASSVVGLSRYNEQFF. The entire variable domain, with the rest obtained from reference TRBV9 and TRBJ2-1, is as follows: DSGVTQTPKHLITATGQRVTLRCSPRSGDLSVYWYQQSLDQGLQFLIQYYNGEERAKGNILERFSAQQFPDLHSELNLSSLELGDSALYFCASSVVGLSRYNEQFFGPGTRLTVL.

The V and J genes are TRBV5-1 and TRBJ2-3; D might be TRBD2 (5 bases). Germline V gene lookup returns CDR1 SGHRS and CDR2 YFSETQ. Trimming took off 6 bases at V and 1 base at J, with 24 bases between the two ends. The CDR3 has 18 residues. CDR3 coding DNA: TGCGCCAGCACACTTCGAGTATCTGGGAGCCGGGGCACAGATACGCAGTATTTT. Translation: CASTLRVSGSRGTDTQYF.

This sequence joins TRBV27 and TRBJ1-2, with 9 nucleotides matching TRBD1. This CDR3 region has 14 residues. Germline V gene data show CDR1 as MNHEY and CDR2 as SMNVEV (reference sequence). The trim removed 6 bases at V and 5 bases at J, leaving 7 bases unmatched. The CDR3 sequence is CASRGTGRGYGYTF. The CDR3 DNA sequence: TGTGCCAGCAGGGGGACAGGGCGAGGGTATGGCTACACCTTC.